This T cell receptor (beta chain) was observed in a study of cytomegalovirus exposure and HLA in healthy donors (dated by TCRdb to about 2017). Study-level background: An earlier analysis of more than 550 of the donors reported 276 Gb of sequence data and 95 million to 120 million unique TCR beta sequences obtained from approximately 180 million T cells. Roughly 310 gigabases of sequencing data and 70 million to 85 million unique TCR sequences were included in an early release covering 550 to 650 HLA-typed donors. Among the approximately 430 genotyped donors, roughly 80% belonged to the genetic ancestry cluster associated with self-reported Caucasian donors. The aim of the study was to test whether cataloging public T cell receptors could identify signatures of past pathogen exposure. The T cell repertoires of some 670 subjects were profiled by immunosequencing and related to cytomegalovirus serostatus. Besides the first cohort of roughly 700 subjects, a separate validation cohort made up of about 120 different subjects was used. To predict cytomegalovirus infection status, the study combined high-throughput TCR immunosequencing, statistical association of individual TCRs with disease status, and machine learning. A later analysis re-examined previously published TCR beta repertoires from 610 or so donors and added high-resolution HLA genotyping to investigate patterns of TCR occurrence. In the later analysis, no new phenotypic data were used to find candidate immune exposures; instead, reliance was placed on TCR beta sequences and their occurrence across donors. To decide whether each TCR beta V gene segment behaved as functional or pseudogenic, an earlier analysis of some 600 of the donors relied on high-throughput TCR beta sequencing. Alongside the repertoire data, information on donor age, sex, ethnicity and CMV serostatus was compiled. A later genetic analysis used genome-wide SNP genotypes for about 65% of the roughly 670 donors, treating that subset as a discovery cohort. All discovery cohort repertoires had been generated using a single sequencing platform. HLA typing covered class I and class II loci at four-digit resolution. The number of donors typed differed by locus, with roughly 629-640 for A, B, C, DRB1 and DQB1, 522 for DQA1, nearly 610 for DPA1, and around 460 for DPB1. Four or five DR-DQ haplotypes were handled as single units for association and clustering because linkage in the cohort was strong. Across under 500 genotyped donors of the cohort, an average of approximately 220,000 unique TCR beta nucleotide sequences per donor were sequenced, and roughly 20% of those sequences were non-productive.

The CDR3 contains 14 residues, cysteine and phenylalanine counted. Just the 42-base CDR3 DNA is kept, in frame starting at base 1. The junction carries 10 bases between V and J, which are trimmed by 5 bases and 0 bases respectively. CDR1 and CDR2, looked up from the germline V gene (reference sequence), are LNHDA and SQIVND. Comments on this clone: Its antigen is not yet known.

The cohort comprised 710 or so healthy bone marrow donors. All cohort members were sampled while nominally healthy, although unrecorded immune exposures were likely present. The donor tested CMV seronegative, placing the donor among the 352 seronegative members of the cohort. Every donor gave a peripheral blood sample, and the peripheral blood mononuclear cells from that sample were used for TCR beta sequencing. The Qiagen DNeasy Blood Extraction Kit was used to extract genomic DNA from the blood cell samples. Library prep was done by the immunoSEQ multiplex PCR assay. A mixture of 60 forward primers for TCR Vbeta segments and 13 reverse primers for TCR Jbeta segments was used in the multiplex PCR. Amplification of the CDR3 region of rearranged TCR beta genes was performed with a multiplex PCR assay on genomic DNA. On the Illumina HiSeq System, the amplified TCR beta libraries were sequenced as 87-base-pair reads. The authors' pipeline ran thus. A later analysis tallied 75 million to 95 million unique TCR beta chains across the 650 to 750 repertoires, and 10 million to 11 million of those chains were shared by two or more donors. Raw reads were error-corrected and collapsed into unique sequences with a nearest-neighbor algorithm that merged closely related sequences to remove PCR and sequencing errors. Alignment of CDR3 sequences to IMGT reference sequences was used to assign V, D and J gene segments. For a sequence to be retained, a match of at least six nucleotides was required to both a V gene segment and a J gene segment. Rearrangements were classified as productive when the CDR3 lacked stop codons and remained in frame with V and J, and all other rearrangements were classified as non-productive. Following IMGT convention, CDR3 was defined as the stretch from the second conserved V-encoded cysteine up to the conserved J-encoded phenylalanine. The earlier analysis of 550 to 650 of the donors excluded any sequence lacking an unambiguous match to a single V gene segment. An earlier analysis of about 590 of the donors classified V segments as functional when productive rearrangements were above 56.7% and as segregating when the standard deviation between donors was above 5%. To diagnose cytomegalovirus status from the catalog of TCR beta chain sequences, a statistical classification framework was built. V and J gene assignment, in a later analysis, came from comparing TCR nucleotide sequences with IMGT/GENE-DB human TR gene sequences. Using the TCRdist pipeline, a later analysis assigned CDR3 sequences along with most-parsimonious VDJ recombination scenarios. A later analysis defined each TCR beta chain by its CDR3 amino acid sequence plus V-gene family, and excluded reads lacking a unique V-gene family. A later analysis removed nearly 600 highly shared, low-generation-probability nucleotide sequences to deal with suspected cross-contamination and a sequencing artifact. In a later analysis, a clonal expansion index was calculated for each public chain from normalized within-repertoire ranks of inferred template counts. In a later analysis, generation probabilities were computed with a VDJ recombination model fitted to out-of-frame rearrangements, and the resulting probabilities were checked against IGoR. In a later analysis, hypergeometric tests were used to score TCR-TCR, TCR-HLA and TCR-CMV co-occurrence, with a repertoire-size bias correction applied to TCR pairs. To estimate false discovery rates, a later analysis permuted the HLA or CMV assignments 20 times. In a later analysis, co-occurring TCRs were grouped with DBSCAN, and TCRdist sequence similarity was added when clustering was performed within HLA-allele-positive subsets. For co-occurrence clustering, repertoires with fewer than 30,000 or more than 120,000 public chains were excluded, along with roughly 5 repertoires with anomalous nucleotide sharing. The immuneACCESS repertoire file appears here via TCRdb, limited to in-frame rearrangements. These files lack a portion of the clones; in checked studies, under half of the deficit traces to unresolved V genes, and the cause of the others is not known. D and trimming come from the DNA, and the V and J calls and clone size come from that table. This sample's clone table shows approximately 150,000 clones. The top ten constitute over 2% of the sample.

Here is what the overall study found, with its caveats: In a later analysis, HLA-associated TCR beta chains showed more clonal expansion and lower generation probabilities than non-associated chains that were equally common. The cohort was sequenced for TCR beta chains only, and without alpha or paired-chain data the features that could be detected were limited. Broadly in line with IMGT annotations, most TCR beta V segments showed up in productive rearrangements about 87% or about 30% of the time in an earlier analysis of a few hundred of the donors. Because HLA typing was unavailable for some donors at each locus, only the typed subset was used in association tests. According to a later analysis, TCR association rates differed among HLA loci, with DRB1 alleles showing the most associated TCRs and HLA-C alleles showing the fewest. Most TCR sequences were seen in very few donors, while some public TCRs were found in many individuals. The 87-base-pair reads could not distinguish some IMGT-functional V segments, including TRBV6-2 and TRBV6-3, so those segments were excluded. The only immune exposure information available for the cohort was CMV serostatus. A further reported finding was that TCR beta sequences accurately predicted the HLA-A and HLA-B alleles for most subjects in the first cohort. Presence/absence analyses assumed roughly uniform sequencing depth across donors, an assumption that may not hold. Compared with the roughly 670-donor mean, donors in an Asian-associated ancestry cluster had fewer N-insertions in productive TCRs, according to a later genetic analysis. Assigning TCR associations to individual alleles was difficult when HLA alleles, especially DR and DQ, strongly co-occurred. At a false discovery rate of 0.05, a later analysis linked around 15,000 TCR beta sequences to specific HLA alleles. Several of the top co-occurrence clusters appeared to be linked to parvovirus B19, influenza, CMV and Epstein-Barr virus, according to a later analysis. Linkage disequilibrium might explain the correlated functional status among segregating V segments, but an unknown experimental factor could not be ruled out. Cytomegalovirus status was reported to be diagnosed by the classifier with high specificity and sensitivity in both the original and validation cohorts. A total of 150 or so TCR beta chains were listed by the study as associated with cytomegalovirus. In a later genetic analysis, a missense DCLRE1C variant was associated with V-gene and J-gene trimming of TCR beta chains, and the association was replicated in an independent cohort. Fewer than 20 rarely observed V segments, including chromosome 9 orphons, were excluded from the earlier analysis of about 600 of the donors because counts were too low. In a later analysis, most CMV-associated TCR beta chains were found to appear HLA-restricted, with HLA associations seemingly driven largely by CMV exposure. The sequencing pipeline was judged likely to have produced a cluster of highly shared sequence variants as a technical artifact. A few of the identified cytomegalovirus-associated TCR beta chains were confirmed in vitro to be specific for cytomegalovirus antigens. It was suggested by the authors that the approach could potentially be generalized to other disease states and immunological phenotypes.

The material sequenced was PBMCs. The sequence came from a woman under 30 in good health and CMV-seronegative. The chain couples TRBV19 to TRBJ2-5; the D gene is unclear. The DNA is as follows: TGTGCCAGTAGTGCAAACAGTGACCAAGAGACCCAGTACTTC. Its amino acids are CASSANSDQETQYF.